This T cell receptor beta chain comes out of a study of shared clonotypes between healthy human individuals. V was shortened by 5 bases and J by 6 bases, with 12 bases between the two germline ends. Germline CDR1 is SGHAT and CDR2 is FQNNGV. This CDR3 is built from 13 residues. A single count supports this clone. This table comes from immunoSEQ multiplex PCR, and its TCRdb copy is limited to in-frame clones, with some not included. The table lists about 820,000 clones, approximately 92% of them singletons. Terminally differentiated effector memory CD45RA+ cells were excluded from the naive CD8 cells, which were CD45RO-negative and positively selected for CCR7.

The sequenced sample was naive CD8+ T cells sorted from blood. The receptor was isolated from a man younger than 40 in good health. The chain joins TRBV11-2 to TRBJ2-3; D ambiguous. This CDR3 reads CASSPLELDTQYF. In nucleotides, the CDR3 is TGTGCCAGCAGCCCCCTAGAACTTGATACGCAGTATTTT. The full variable domain, with the rest looked up from reference TRBV11-2 and TRBJ2-3, is EAGVAQSPRYKIIEKRQSVAFWCNPISGHATLYWYQQILGQGPKLLIQFQNNGVVDDSQLPKDRFSAERLKGVDSTLKIQPAKLEDSAVYLCASSPLELDTQYFGPGTRLTVL.